This T cell receptor (beta chain) is drawn from a study of T cells after yellow fever vaccination. Findings of the study overall: In post-booster samples, most primary-vaccination clones reappeared (approximately 96% CD4, roughly 88% CD8).

TCRdb reanalysed the 5' RACE reads using MiXCR and keeps one entry per CDR3 protein. The table includes 400,000 to 650,000 distinct CDR3 sequences, around a fifth detected once. From germline, CDR1 is MNHEY and CDR2 SMNVEV (reference sequence). CDR3 length: 15 residues. After removal of 10 bases from V and 5 bases from J, the junction contained 11 bases not matched to a gene. This clonotype has at least ten counts. Its antigen is not identified. The chain carries TRBV27 and TRBJ2-1; 10 bases match TRBD2. This specimen consisted of PBMCs, obtained roughly 20 days after the first yellow fever vaccination. This TCR came from a man aged 18-30 years who received the YFV17D yellow fever vaccine. Here the CDR3 DNA reads TGTGCCACCCAGAGTAGCGGGGGGCCCCACAATGAGCAGTTCTTC. As protein: CATQSSGGPHNEQFF.